This is a list of T cell receptor beta chains from one sample in a study of CD8+ T cells in alopecia areata. Repertoires were generated with immunoSEQ multiplex PCR, while TCRdb's copy carries only in-frame clones and drops some. The sample has some 96,000 clones, 50% to 75% seen once. Sequenced here: CD8+ T cells sorted from blood, sampled at week 4, from a patient treated with tofacitinib. Receptors originate from a human donor with alopecia areata. Each CDR3 is given with its conserved first and last residue. A D gene is named only where the DNA matches it firmly. For some rows the clone size is stated as once, few or many, or as a class when expanded; others skip it.

>TRBJ2-7|NA|NA|TRBV7-8
TGTGCCAGCAGCATCCACTCCTACGAGCAGTACTTC
CASSIHSYEQYF
>TRBJ2-1|few|NA|TRBV5-6
TGTGCCAGCAGCTTGTACAGGGCTAATGAGCAGTTCTTC
CASSLYRANEQFF
>TRBJ1-2|NA|NA|TRBV19
TGTGCCACCGGTCCCGGGGTGAACTATGGCTACACCTTC
CATGPGVNYGYTF
>TRBJ2-3|few|NA|TRBV28
TGTGCCAGCAGTGTTCAGGGGACCCGCTTAGATACGCAGTATTTT
CASSVQGTRLDTQYF
>TRBJ2-5|NA|NA|TRBV4-1
TGCGCCAGCAGCCAAGTGCTAGGGATGGAGACCCAGTACTTC
CASSQVLGMETQYF
>TRBJ2-7|NA|NA|TRBV11-3
TGTGCCAGCAGCCCCGACGCGAGGGGGTACGAGCAGTACTTC
CASSPDARGYEQYF
>TRBJ2-5|NA|TRBD2|TRBV9
TGTGCCAGCAGCGCCTCCGGGACTAGACAAGAGACCCAGTACTTC
CASSASGTRQETQYF
>TRBJ1-1|NA|NA|TRBV4-1
TGCGCCAGCAGCCAAACGGAGAACACTGAAGCTTTCTTT
CASSQTENTEAFF
>TRBJ2-4|NA|TRBD2|TRBV7-8
TGTGCCAGCAGCTTAGGGGGGACTACCAAAAACATTCAGTACTTC
CASSLGGTTKNIQYF
>TRBJ2-5|NA|TRBD2|TRBV29-1
TGCAGCGTTGAAGGGACTAGCGGACCGGGATATGCAGGGGAGACCCAGTACTTC
CSVEGTSGPGYAGETQYF
>TRBJ1-1|NA|NA|TRBV29-1
TGCAGCTCAGGGGTCGCTGAAGCTTTCTTT
CSSGVAEAFF
>TRBJ2-7|NA|TRBD1|TRBV13
TGTGCCAGCAGCTTCGGGACAGGGACCTACGAGCAGTACTTC
CASSFGTGTYEQYF
>TRBJ2-7|NA|NA|TRBV6-1
TGTGCCAGCAGTGAAACGGCGTGGAGCGCCTACGAGCAGTACTTC
CASSETAWSAYEQYF
>TRBJ2-2|few|NA|TRBV5-1
TGCGCCAGCAGCTTGGGGGCGGGTACGAACACCGGGGAGCTGTTTTTT
CASSLGAGTNTGELFF
>TRBJ1-5|few|NA|TRBV19
TGTGCCACCGGGGCAGGTCGCCAGCCCCAGCATTTT
CATGAGRQPQHF
>TRBJ2-5|NA|NA|TRBV27
TGTGCCAGCAGTTTATCAGGGCCAGAGACCCAGTACTTC
CASSLSGPETQYF
>TRBJ2-3|NA|TRBD2|TRBV7-9
TGTGCCAGCAGTCCGGGACTAGGGGGCACAGATACGCAGTATTTT
CASSPGLGGTDTQYF
>TRBJ2-7|NA|TRBD2|TRBV27
TGTGCCAGCAGCATGGGGGGGGTCTACGAGCAGTACTTC
CASSMGGVYEQYF
>TRBJ2-5|NA|TRBD1|TRBV9
TGTGCCAGCAGCGTAGGGCAGGGGGCGTTGGAGACCCAGTACTTC
CASSVGQGALETQYF
>TRBJ1-1|NA|NA|TRBV29-1
TGCAGCGCTAGGGGCGGTTTAAGAACTGAAGCTTTCTTT
CSARGGLRTEAFF
>TRBJ2-2|NA|NA|TRBV7-3
TGTGCCAGCAGCTTTTTCCTGACCACCGGGGAGCTGTTTTTT
CASSFFLTTGELFF
>TRBJ2-3|many|NA|TRBV7-9
TGTGCCAGCAGCTTGGACGGCGGGTTCTCCCCAGATACGCAGTATTTT
CASSLDGGFSPDTQYF
>TRBJ2-6|NA|TRBD2|TRBV5-6
TGTGCCAGCAGCTTGGGGACTAGAAGTCTCTCTGGGGCCAACGTCCTGACTTTC
CASSLGTRSLSGANVLTF
>TRBJ2-3|NA|NA|TRBV6-1
TGTGCCAGCAGTGATGGGCCGGATACGCAGTATTTT
CASSDGPDTQYF
>TRBJ2-1|NA|TRBD2|TRBV25-1
TGTGCCAGCGGTCGGGAGGCCTACAATGAGCAGTTCTTC
CASGREAYNEQFF
>TRBJ2-7|NA|TRBD1|TRBV5-6
TGTGCCAGCTGTGGACAGGATTCCTACGAGCAGTACTTC
CASCGQDSYEQYF
>TRBJ2-7|NA|NA|TRBV7-2
TGTGCCAGCAGCGAGACGGTTACCTACGAGCAGTACTTC
CASSETVTYEQYF
>TRBJ2-5|NA|TRBD2|TRBV29-1
TGCAGCGTTGAAGTGCCTAGCGGGCAAGAGACCCAGTACTTC
CSVEVPSGQETQYF
>TRBJ1-2|NA|TRBD1|TRBV5-4
TGTGCCAGCAGCCCCGGACAGGGAGTGGGCTACACCTTC
CASSPGQGVGYTF
>TRBJ2-1|NA|NA|TRBV5-6
TGTGCCAGCAGCTTGTCTCTCGGAGGTGAGCAGTTCTTC
CASSLSLGGEQFF
>TRBJ2-7|NA|NA|TRBV5-1
TGCGCCAGCAGCTACGCGGGACAGCCGATTTTC
CASSYAGQPIF
>TRBJ2-1|NA|TRBD1|TRBV5-1
TGCGCCAGCACCAGGGGGCTGCATGAGCAGTTCTTC
CASTRGLHEQFF
>TRBJ1-2|NA|NA|TRBV27
TGTGCCAGCAGTATGGGACGGCCCCCTGGATATGGCTACACCTTC
CASSMGRPPGYGYTF
>TRBJ1-6|NA|TRBD1|TRBV5-1
TGCGCCAGCAGTCCGGACAGGGACAATTCACCCCTCCACTTT
CASSPDRDNSPLHF
>TRBJ1-2|once|NA|TRBV7-3
TGTGCCAGCAGCTTAGTTCGTGGTGTAATAACCCACCAGGGAGGCTACACCTTC
CASSLVRGVITHQGGYTF
>TRBJ2-2|few|NA|TRBV29-1
TGCAGCGTTGAAGACGGCAACACCGGGGAGCTGTTTTTT
CSVEDGNTGELFF
>TRBJ2-7|NA|NA|TRBV2
TGTGCCAGCAGGGGGGCGGGGGCCCTCTACGAGCAGTACTTC
CASRGAGALYEQYF